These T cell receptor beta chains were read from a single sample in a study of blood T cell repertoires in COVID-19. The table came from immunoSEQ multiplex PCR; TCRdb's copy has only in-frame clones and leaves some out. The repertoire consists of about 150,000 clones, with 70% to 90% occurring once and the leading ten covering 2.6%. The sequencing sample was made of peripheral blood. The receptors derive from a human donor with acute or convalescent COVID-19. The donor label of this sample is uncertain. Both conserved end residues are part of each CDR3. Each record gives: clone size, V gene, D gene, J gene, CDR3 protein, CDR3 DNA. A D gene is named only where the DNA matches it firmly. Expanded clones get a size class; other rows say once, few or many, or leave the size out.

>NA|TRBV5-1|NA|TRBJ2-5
CASSLVQYQETQYF
TGCGCCAGCAGCTTGGTCCAGTACCAAGAGACCCAGTACTTC
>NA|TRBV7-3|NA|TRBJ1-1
CASSTQGNTEAFF
TGTGCCAGCAGCACACAGGGAAACACTGAAGCTTTCTTT
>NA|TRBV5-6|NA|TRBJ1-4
CASSLTGPVNEKLFF
TGTGCCAGCAGCCTGACAGGCCCCGTTAATGAAAAACTGTTTTTT
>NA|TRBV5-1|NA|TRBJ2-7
CASSPGGEKRAYEQYF
TGCGCCAGCAGCCCAGGAGGTGAGAAAAGGGCCTACGAGCAGTACTTC
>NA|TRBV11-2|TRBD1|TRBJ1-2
CASSLVGQGARGYTF
TGTGCCAGCAGCTTAGTCGGGCAGGGGGCTCGGGGCTACACCTTC
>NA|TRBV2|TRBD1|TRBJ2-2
CASRGGSTYTGELFF
TGTGCCAGCAGAGGGGGCTCAACGTACACCGGGGAGCTGTTTTTT
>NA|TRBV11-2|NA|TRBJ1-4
CASSSGADEKLFF
TGTGCCAGCAGCTCAGGGGCAGATGAAAAACTGTTTTTT
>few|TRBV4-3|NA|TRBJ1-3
CASSQEEGHNRAGNTIYF
TGCGCCAGCAGCCAAGAAGAAGGACACAACAGGGCTGGAAACACCATATATTTT
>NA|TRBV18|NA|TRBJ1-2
CASSPESSGVGYTF
TGTGCCAGCTCACCAGAGAGTTCGGGGGTCGGCTACACCTTC
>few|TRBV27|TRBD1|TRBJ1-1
CASSLQGAYTEAFF
TGTGCCAGCAGTCTACAGGGGGCCTATACTGAAGCTTTCTTT
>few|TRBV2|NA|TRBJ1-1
CASSEGREAFF
TGTGCCAGCAGTGAAGGGAGAGAAGCTTTCTTT
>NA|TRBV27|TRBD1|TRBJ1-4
CASSPDRANEKLFF
TGTGCCAGCAGTCCAGACAGGGCTAATGAAAAACTGTTTTTT
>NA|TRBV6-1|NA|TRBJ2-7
CASSDTGGGEQYF
TGTGCCAGCAGTGATACAGGGGGGGGCGAGCAGTACTTC
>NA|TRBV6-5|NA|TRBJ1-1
CASTYDAARRSFF
TGTGCCAGCACCTACGACGCTGCGAGGAGATCTTTCTTT
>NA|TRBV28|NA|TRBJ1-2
CASSPLLNGYGYTF
TGTGCCAGCAGTCCTCTTTTAAACGGCTATGGCTACACCTTC
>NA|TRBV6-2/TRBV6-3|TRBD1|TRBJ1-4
CASSYPGGRLFF
TGTGCCAGCAGTTACCCAGGGGGGAGACTGTTTTTT
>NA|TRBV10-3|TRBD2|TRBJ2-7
CAISVQGGVEQYF
TGTGCCATCAGTGTTCAGGGAGGGGTCGAGCAGTACTTC
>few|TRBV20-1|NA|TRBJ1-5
CSASQGYSNQPQHF
TGCAGTGCTAGTCAGGGATATAGCAATCAGCCCCAGCATTTT
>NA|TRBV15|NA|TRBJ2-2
CATSRASNTGELFF
TGTGCCACCAGCAGAGCCTCGAACACCGGGGAGCTGTTTTTT
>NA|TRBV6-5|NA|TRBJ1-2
CASSSEVPYGYTF
TGTGCCAGCAGCTCAGAGGTACCTTATGGCTACACCTTC